Below are 14 T cell receptor beta chains sequenced from a single sample in a study of cytomegalovirus exposure and HLA in healthy donors. In the PCR, 60 Vbeta and 13 Jbeta primers were used. Generated by immunoSEQ multiplex PCR, the TCRdb table keeps only in-frame clones and is missing some. The sample has under 250,000 clones, approximately 82% seen once. Sequenced material: PBMCs. The receptors originated from a man aged 18 to 30 in good health and CMV-seronegative.

The genes are TRBV10-3 and TRBJ2-5; tentatively, D is TRBD1 (5 bases). The CDR3 spans 14 residues. The germline gives CDR1 ENHRY, CDR2 SYGVKD. V was shortened by 4 bases and J by 2 bases, with 11 bases between the two germline ends. The CDR3 loop reads CAISGGRAQETQYF. CDR3 DNA sequence: TGTGCCATCAGTGGCGGCAGGGCGCAAGAGACCCAGTACTTC.

The genes are TRBV2 and TRBJ2-7; D ambiguous. Germline CDR1 SNHLY, CDR2 FYNNEI. V lost 5 bases to trimming and J lost 7 bases, with 12 bases between them. The length of the CDR3 is 12 residues. The CDR3 DNA sequence: TGTGCCAGCAGTAGTTCATGGAGAGAGCAGTACTTC. It codes for CASSSSWREQYF. The full variable domain, its missing parts supplied by reference TRBV2 and TRBJ2-7, is EPEVTQTPSHQVTQMGQEVILRCVPISNHLYFYWYRQILGQKVEFLVSFYNNEISEKSEIFDDQFSVERPDGSNFTLKIRSTKLEDSAMYFCASSSSWREQYFGPGTRLTVT.

This clone was seen a handful of times. CDR3 nucleotides: TGCGCCAGCAGCTTGGGAGGGGGGGAAACTGAAGCTTTCTTT. It codes for CASSLGGGETEAFF. The V gene is TRBV5-1, the J gene TRBJ1-1, with D tentatively TRBD1 (6 bases). The germline V gene encodes CDR1 SGHRS and CDR2 YFSETQ. Trimming stripped 0 bases from V and 5 bases from J, with 11 bases between. The CDR3 loop spans 14 amino acids.

The rearrangement uses TRBV6-5 and TRBJ2-7, with D perhaps TRBD1 (6 bases). Trimming took off 2 bases at V and 3 bases at J, with 8 bases between the two ends. The CDR3 sequence is 13 residues long. The germline CDR1 and CDR2 sequences are MNHEY and SVGAGI. The CDR3 here is CASSYKQGYEQYF. CDR3 nucleotide sequence: TGTGCCAGCAGTTACAAACAGGGCTACGAGCAGTACTTC.

The chain employs TRBV7-8 and TRBJ2-1; TRBD2 aligns across 11 bases. The CDR3 covers 15 residues. Germline assignment: CDR1 SGHVS and CDR2 FQNEAQ. The junction had 5 bases not matched to a gene; V was cut back by 2 bases and J by 8 bases. The CDR3 DNA is TGTGCCAGCAGCTTACCAACTAGCGGGAGCTATGAGCAGTTCTTC. Protein sequence: CASSLPTSGSYEQFF.

The rearrangement uses TRBV7-3 and TRBJ2-1; D is undetermined. Trimming removed 2 bases from V and 3 bases from J, with 8 bases in between. Germline values: CDR1 SGHTA, CDR2 FQGTGA. This CDR3 is 14 amino acids long. CDR3 nucleotides: TGTGCCAGCAGCTTATCAAGAGACTACAATGAGCAGTTCTTC. Protein product: CASSLSRDYNEQFF.

The chain couples TRBV5-6 to TRBJ1-6; D not resolved. This CDR3 has 15 residues. The germline CDR1 and CDR2 sequences are SGHDT and YYEEEE. The V gene lost 0 bases and the J gene lost 8 bases, with 12 bases spanning the gap. CDR3 sequence reads: CASSLVVQDDSPLHF. CDR3 DNA: TGTGCCAGCAGCTTGGTGGTCCAGGATGATTCACCCCTCCACTTT.

There are a few counts of this clone. The rearrangement uses TRBV27 and TRBJ2-3; D remains ambiguous. Germline CDR1 reads MNHEY; CDR2 reads SMNVEV (reference sequence). There are 8 residues in the CDR3. The CDR3 spells CSTDTQYF. DNA of the CDR3: TGTTCGACAGATACGCAGTATTTT.

The chain employs TRBV15 and TRBJ1-5; TRBD1 is a possible D gene (5 bases). The CDR3 is 14 residues long. Germline values: CDR1 LNHNV, CDR2 YYDKDF (reference sequence). Trimming pared 0 bases from V and 7 bases from J, leaving 10 bases between. As DNA, the CDR3 is TGTGCCACCAGCAGAGACGGGGGTGACCAGCCCCAGCATTTT. This sequence encodes CATSRDGGDQPQHF.

The gene calls are TRBV7-9 and TRBJ2-5; TRBD2 matches at 11 bases. The assigned J gene may be wrong: the sequence end matches TRBJ2-7 better. Germline lookup yields CDR1 SEHNR and CDR2 FQNEAQ (reference sequence). CDR3 length equals 16 residues. CDR3 sequence reads: CASSLATSGISYEQYF. The CDR3 DNA is TGTGCCAGCAGCTTGGCGACTAGCGGGATCTCCTACGAGCAGTACTTC.

This chain connects TRBV28 to TRBJ1-5; unclear D gene. CDR1 is MDHEN, CDR2 SYDVKM, per germline. The CDR3 is made up of 12 amino acids. Trimming left V 2 bases short and J 4 bases short, with 3 bases between. CDR3 protein: CASSLPNQPQHF. For the CDR3, the DNA is TGTGCCAGCAGTTTACCTAATCAGCCCCAGCATTTT. Filled out from reference TRBV28 and TRBJ1-5, the complete variable domain reads DVKVTQSSRYLVKRTGEKVFLECVQDMDHENMFWYRQDPGLGLRLIYFSYDVKMKEKGDIPEGYSVSREKKERFSLILESASTNQTSMYLCASSLPNQPQHFGDGTRLSIL.

The chain uses TRBV18 and TRBJ1-5; maybe TRBD1 (6 bases). Germline V CDR1 and CDR2: KGHSH, LQKENI. This CDR3 is built from 15 residues. Deletions cut 4 bases from V and 7 bases from J, with 17 bases between. The DNA for the CDR3 is TGTGCCAGCTCACTTGGGGGGGGGCCCAGCCAGCCCCAGCATTTT. Its protein is CASSLGGGPSQPQHF.

The rearrangement joins TRBV19 to TRBJ2-2; 9 nucleotides match TRBD2. The CDR3 sequence is 15 residues long. The ends lost 4 bases at V and 6 bases at J; junction bases unmatched: 6. Germline loops: CDR1 LNHDA, CDR2 SQIVND (reference sequence). In DNA form, the CDR3 reads TGTGCCAGTAGTAGTAGCGGGAGAGGGTCCGGGGAGCTGTTTTTT. Translating it yields CASSSSGRGSGELFF.

The chain joins TRBV5-1 to TRBJ2-7; D perhaps matches TRBD1 (6 bases). There are 14 residues in the CDR3. The V gene lost 1 base and the J gene lost 2 bases, with 10 bases spanning the gap. Germline loops: CDR1 SGHRS, CDR2 YFSETQ. CDR3 protein: CASSLSAGAYEQYF. In DNA, the CDR3 is TGCGCCAGCAGCTTGAGTGCAGGGGCCTACGAGCAGTACTTC.